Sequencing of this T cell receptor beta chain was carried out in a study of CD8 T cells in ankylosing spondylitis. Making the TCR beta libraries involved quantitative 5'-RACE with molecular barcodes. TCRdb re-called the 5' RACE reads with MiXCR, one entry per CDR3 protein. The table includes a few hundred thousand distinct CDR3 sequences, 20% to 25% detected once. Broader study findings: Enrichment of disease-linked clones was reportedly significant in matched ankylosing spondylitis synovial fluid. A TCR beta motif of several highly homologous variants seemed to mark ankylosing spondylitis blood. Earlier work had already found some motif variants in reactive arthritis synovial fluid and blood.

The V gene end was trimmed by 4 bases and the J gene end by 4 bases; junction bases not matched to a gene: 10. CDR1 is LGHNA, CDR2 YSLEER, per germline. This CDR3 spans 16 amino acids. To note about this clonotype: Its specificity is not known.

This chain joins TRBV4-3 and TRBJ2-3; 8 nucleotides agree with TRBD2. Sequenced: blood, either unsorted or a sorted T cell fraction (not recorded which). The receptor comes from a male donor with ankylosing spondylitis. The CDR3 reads CASSPEAGAGADTQYF. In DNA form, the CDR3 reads TGCGCCAGCAGCCCAGAGGCGGGAGCGGGGGCAGATACGCAGTATTTT.